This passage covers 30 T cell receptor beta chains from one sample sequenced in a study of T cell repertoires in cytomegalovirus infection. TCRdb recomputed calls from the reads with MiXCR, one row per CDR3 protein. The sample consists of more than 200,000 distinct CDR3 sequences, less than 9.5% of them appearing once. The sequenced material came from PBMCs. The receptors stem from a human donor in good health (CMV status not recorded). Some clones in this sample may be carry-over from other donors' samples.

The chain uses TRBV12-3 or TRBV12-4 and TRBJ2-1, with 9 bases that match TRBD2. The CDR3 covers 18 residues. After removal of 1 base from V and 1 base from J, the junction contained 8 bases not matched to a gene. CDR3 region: CASSLGAPSGISYNEQFF. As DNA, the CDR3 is TGTGCCAGCAGTTTAGGTGCCCCTAGCGGGATATCCTACAATGAGCAGTTCTTC.

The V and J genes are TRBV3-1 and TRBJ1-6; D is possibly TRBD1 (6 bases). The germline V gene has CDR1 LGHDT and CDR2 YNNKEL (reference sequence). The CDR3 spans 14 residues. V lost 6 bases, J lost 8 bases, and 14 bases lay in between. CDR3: CASSRTGRDSPLHF. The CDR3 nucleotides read TGTGCCAGCAGTCGAACAGGGAGGGATTCACCCCTCCACTTT.

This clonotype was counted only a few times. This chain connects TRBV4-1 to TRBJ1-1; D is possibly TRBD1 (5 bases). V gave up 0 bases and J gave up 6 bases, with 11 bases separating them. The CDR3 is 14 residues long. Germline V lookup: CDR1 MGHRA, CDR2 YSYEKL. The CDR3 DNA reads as TGCGCCAGCAGCCAAGAATCCAGGGTGTCTGAAGCTTTCTTT. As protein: CASSQESRVSEAFF.

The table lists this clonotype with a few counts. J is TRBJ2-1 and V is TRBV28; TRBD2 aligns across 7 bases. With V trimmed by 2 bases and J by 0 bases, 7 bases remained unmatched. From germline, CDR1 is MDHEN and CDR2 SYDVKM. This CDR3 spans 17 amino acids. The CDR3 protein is CASSLGGVLSSYNEQFF. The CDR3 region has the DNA TGTGCCAGCAGTTTAGGGGGGGTACTAAGCTCCTACAATGAGCAGTTCTTC.

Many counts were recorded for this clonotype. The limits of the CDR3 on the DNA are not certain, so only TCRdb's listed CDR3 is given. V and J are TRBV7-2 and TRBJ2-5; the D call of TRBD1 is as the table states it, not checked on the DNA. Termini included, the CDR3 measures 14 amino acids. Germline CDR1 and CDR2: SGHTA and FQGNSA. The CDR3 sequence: CASSPSSAPETQYF.

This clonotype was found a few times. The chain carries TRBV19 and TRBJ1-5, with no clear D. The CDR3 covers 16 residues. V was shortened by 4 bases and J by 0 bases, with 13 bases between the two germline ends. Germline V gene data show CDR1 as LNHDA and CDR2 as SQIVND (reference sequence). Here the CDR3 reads CASSTDGYDSNQPQHF. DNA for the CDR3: TGTGCCAGTAGTACCGACGGATATGATAGCAATCAGCCCCAGCATTTT.

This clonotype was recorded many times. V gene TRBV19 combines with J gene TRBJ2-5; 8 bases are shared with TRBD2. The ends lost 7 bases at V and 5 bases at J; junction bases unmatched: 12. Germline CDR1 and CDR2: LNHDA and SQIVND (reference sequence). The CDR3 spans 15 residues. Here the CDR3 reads CASTPRAGGRETQYF. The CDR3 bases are TGTGCCAGTACCCCCCGGGCGGGGGGCCGGGAGACCCAGTACTTC.

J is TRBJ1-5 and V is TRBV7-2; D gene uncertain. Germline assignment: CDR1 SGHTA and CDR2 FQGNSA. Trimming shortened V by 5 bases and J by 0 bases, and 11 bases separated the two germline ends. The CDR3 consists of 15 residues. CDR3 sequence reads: CASSANRYSNQPQHF. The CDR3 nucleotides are TGTGCCAGCAGCGCCAACAGATATAGCAATCAGCCCCAGCATTTT.

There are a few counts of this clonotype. The CDR3 sequence is CASSAARVGTEAFF. The CDR3 DNA reads TGTGCCAGCAGCGCCGCTCGTGTGGGAACTGAAGCTTTCTTT. The gene calls are TRBV7-6 and TRBJ1-1, with unresolved D. This CDR3 has 14 amino acids. V lost 5 bases and J 5 bases, leaving 15 bases between the germline ends. Germline V CDR1 and CDR2: SGHVS, FNYEAQ.

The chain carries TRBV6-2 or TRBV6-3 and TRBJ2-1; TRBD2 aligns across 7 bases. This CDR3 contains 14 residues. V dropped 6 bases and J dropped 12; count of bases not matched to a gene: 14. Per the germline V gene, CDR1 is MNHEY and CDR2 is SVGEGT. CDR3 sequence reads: CASRPPGLSPSQFF. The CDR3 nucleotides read TGTGCCAGCAGACCTCCGGGACTAAGCCCCTCGCAGTTCTTC.

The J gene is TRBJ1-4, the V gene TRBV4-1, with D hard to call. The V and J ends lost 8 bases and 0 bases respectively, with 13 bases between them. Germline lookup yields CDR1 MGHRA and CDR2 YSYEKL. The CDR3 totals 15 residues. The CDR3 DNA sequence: TGCGCCAGCGGATTTGACGGTGCAACTAATGAAAAACTGTTTTTT. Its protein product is CASGFDGATNEKLFF.

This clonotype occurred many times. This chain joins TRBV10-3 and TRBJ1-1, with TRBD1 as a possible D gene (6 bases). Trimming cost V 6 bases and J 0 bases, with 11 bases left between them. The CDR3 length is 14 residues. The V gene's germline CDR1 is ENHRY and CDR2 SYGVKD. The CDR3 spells CAIRETGMNTEAFF. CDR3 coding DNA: TGTGCCATCAGGGAGACAGGCATGAACACTGAAGCTTTCTTT.

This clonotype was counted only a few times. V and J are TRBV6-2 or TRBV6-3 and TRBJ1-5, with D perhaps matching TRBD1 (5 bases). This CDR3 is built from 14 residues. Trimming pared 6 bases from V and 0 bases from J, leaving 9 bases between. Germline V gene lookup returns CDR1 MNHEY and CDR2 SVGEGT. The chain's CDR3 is CASRGDGSNQPQHF. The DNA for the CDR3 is TGTGCCAGCAGGGGGGACGGTAGCAATCAGCCCCAGCATTTT.

The CDR3 DNA reads as TGTGCCAGCAGCGTAGCTCACGGTCAGCCCCCCTCTCGCTACACCTTC. Protein: CASSVAHGQPPSRYTF. This chain connects TRBV9 to TRBJ1-2; D unclear. This CDR3 has 16 amino acids. Trimming left V 0 bases short and J 9 bases short, with 21 bases between. The V gene's germline CDR1 is SGDLS and CDR2 YYNGEE.

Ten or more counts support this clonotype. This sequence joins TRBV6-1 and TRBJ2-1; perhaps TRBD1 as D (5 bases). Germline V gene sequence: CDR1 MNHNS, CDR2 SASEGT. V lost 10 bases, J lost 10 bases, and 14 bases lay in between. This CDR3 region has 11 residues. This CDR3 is CATYENREQFF. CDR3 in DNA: TGTGCCACCTACGAAAACAGGGAGCAGTTCTTC.

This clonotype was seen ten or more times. The DNA for the CDR3 is TGTGCCAGCAGTTTTGATGAAAAACTGTTTTTT. This gives the protein CASSFDEKLFF. The chain carries TRBV28 and TRBJ1-4; unclear D gene. The CDR3 loop spans 11 amino acids. Trimming cost V 3 bases and J 6 bases, with 2 bases left between them. Looked up from germline, CDR1 is MDHEN and CDR2 is SYDVKM.

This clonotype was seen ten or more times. The CDR3 loop is CASSDIPYQETQYF. The CDR3 DNA follows: TGTGCCAGTTCGGACATACCTTACCAAGAGACCCAGTACTTC. The chain combines TRBV7-8 with TRBJ2-5; a weak D match, TRBD1 (5 bases). The germline gives CDR1 SGHVS, CDR2 FQNEAQ. The ends were cut back, 9 bases at V and 0 bases at J, with 14 bases in the middle. The length of the CDR3 is 14 residues.

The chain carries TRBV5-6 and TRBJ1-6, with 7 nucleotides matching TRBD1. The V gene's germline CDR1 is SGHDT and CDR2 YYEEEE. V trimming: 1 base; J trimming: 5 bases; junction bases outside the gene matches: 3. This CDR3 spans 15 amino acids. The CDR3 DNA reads TGTGCCAGCAGCTTGACCGGGACAGATAATTCACCCCTCCACTTT. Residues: CASSLTGTDNSPLHF.

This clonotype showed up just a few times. The DNA of the CDR3 is TGCGCCAGCAGCCAAGATCGTTCAGGCGCGAATTCACCCCTCCACTTT. Translating gives CASSQDRSGANSPLHF. The chain joins TRBV4-3 to TRBJ1-6; D not certain. Germline CDR1 is LGHNA and CDR2 is YSLEER. V shed 0 bases and J shed 7 bases, with 13 bases lying between them. The CDR3 loop spans 16 amino acids.

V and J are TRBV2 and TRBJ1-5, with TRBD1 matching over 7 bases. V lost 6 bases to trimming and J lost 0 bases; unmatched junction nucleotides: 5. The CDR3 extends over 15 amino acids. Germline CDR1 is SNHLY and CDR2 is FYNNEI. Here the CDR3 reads CASSKTGDSNQPQHF. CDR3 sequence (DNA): TGTGCCAGCAGCAAAACAGGGGATAGCAATCAGCCCCAGCATTTT.

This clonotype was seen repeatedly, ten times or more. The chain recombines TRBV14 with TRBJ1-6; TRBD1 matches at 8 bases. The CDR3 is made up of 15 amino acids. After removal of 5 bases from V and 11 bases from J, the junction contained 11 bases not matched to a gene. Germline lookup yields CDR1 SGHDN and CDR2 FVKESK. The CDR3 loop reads CASSVQTGVGTPLHF. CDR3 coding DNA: TGTGCCAGCAGCGTCCAGACAGGGGTGGGAACACCCCTCCACTTT.

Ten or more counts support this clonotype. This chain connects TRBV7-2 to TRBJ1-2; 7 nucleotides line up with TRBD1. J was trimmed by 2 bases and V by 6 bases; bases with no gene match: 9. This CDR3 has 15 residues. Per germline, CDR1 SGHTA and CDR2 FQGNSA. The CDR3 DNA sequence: TGTGCCAGCAGACCTAACCCGGGACAGAACTATGGCTACACCTTC. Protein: CASRPNPGQNYGYTF.

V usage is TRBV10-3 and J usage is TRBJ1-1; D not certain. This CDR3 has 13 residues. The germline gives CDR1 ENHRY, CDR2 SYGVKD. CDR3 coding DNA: TGTGGCGCCAGTTCAAAATTGAACACTGAAGCTTTCTTT. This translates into CGASSKLNTEAFF.

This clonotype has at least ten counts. The chain's CDR3 is CASRGGGGNPPGELFF. The CDR3 DNA follows: TGTGCCAGCAGGGGCGGAGGGGGCAATCCACCCGGGGAGCTGTTTTTT. J is TRBJ2-2 and V is TRBV7-8; a weak D match, TRBD1 (7 bases). This CDR3 contains 16 residues. Trimming took off 6 bases at V and 6 bases at J, with 20 bases between the two ends. Germline CDR1 reads SGHVS; CDR2 reads FQNEAQ.

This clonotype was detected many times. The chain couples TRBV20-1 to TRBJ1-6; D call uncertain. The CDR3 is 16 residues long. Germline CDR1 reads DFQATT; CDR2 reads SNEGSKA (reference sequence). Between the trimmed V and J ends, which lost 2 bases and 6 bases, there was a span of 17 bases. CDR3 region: CSARHGNGLINSPLHF. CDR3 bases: TGCAGTGCTAGACACGGGAACGGACTGATTAATTCACCCCTCCACTTT.

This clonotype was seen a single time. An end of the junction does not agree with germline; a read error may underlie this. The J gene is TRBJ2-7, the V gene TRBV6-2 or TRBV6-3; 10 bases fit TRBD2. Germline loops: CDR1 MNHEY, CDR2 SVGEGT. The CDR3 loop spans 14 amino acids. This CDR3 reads CASRQAGGPHELYF. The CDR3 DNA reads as TGTGCCAGCAGACAAGCGGGGGGGCCCCACGAGCTGTACTTC.

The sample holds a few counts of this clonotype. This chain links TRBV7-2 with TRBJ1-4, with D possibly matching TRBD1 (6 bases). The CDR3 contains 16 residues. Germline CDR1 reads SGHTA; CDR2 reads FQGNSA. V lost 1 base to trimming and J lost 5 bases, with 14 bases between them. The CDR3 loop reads CASSLDGGRSNEKLFF. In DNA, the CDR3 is TGTGCCAGCAGCTTAGATGGGGGGCGCAGCAATGAAAAACTGTTTTTT.

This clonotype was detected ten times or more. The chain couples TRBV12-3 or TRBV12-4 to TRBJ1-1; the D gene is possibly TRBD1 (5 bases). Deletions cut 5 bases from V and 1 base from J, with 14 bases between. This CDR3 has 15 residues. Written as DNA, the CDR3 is TGTGCCAGCAGTGCCCGGACATCATGGAACACTGAAGCTTTCTTT. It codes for CASSARTSWNTEAFF.

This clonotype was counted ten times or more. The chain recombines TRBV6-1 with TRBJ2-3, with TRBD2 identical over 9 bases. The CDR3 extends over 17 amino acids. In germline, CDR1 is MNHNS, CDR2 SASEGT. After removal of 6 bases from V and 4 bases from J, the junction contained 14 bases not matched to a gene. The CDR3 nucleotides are TGTGCCAGCAGCCCCACTTTTGCGGGAGGGAGGGCAGATACGCAGTATTTT. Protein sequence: CASSPTFAGGRADTQYF.

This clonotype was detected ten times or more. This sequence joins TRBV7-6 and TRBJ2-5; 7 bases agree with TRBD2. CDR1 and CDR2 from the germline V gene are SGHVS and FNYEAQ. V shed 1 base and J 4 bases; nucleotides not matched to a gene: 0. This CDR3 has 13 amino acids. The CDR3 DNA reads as TGTGCCAGCAGCTTAGGACTAGCAGAGACCCAGTACTTC. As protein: CASSLGLAETQYF.